This TCR beta chain was observed in a study of technical replicates of blood from four donors. Germline-derived CDR1 and CDR2 are SGHAT and FQNNGV. The germline V and J ends were trimmed by 6 bases and 3 bases, with 11 bases remaining between them. The CDR3 runs 13 residues. The table came from immunoSEQ multiplex PCR; TCRdb's copy has only in-frame clones and leaves some out. This table has about 70,000 clones, around 97% appearing once. This receptor was taken from a human donor in good health. This chain joins TRBV11-2 and TRBJ1-2; TRBD1 is a possible D gene (6 bases). Sequenced input: T cells isolated from PBMCs. CDR3 region: CASRPTGHYGYTF. In DNA form, the CDR3 reads TGTGCCAGCAGACCAACAGGGCACTATGGCTACACCTTC.